This T cell receptor beta chain emerged from a study of T-cell reconstitution after alpha-beta-depleted transplantation in children. The CDR3 has 15 amino acids. Germline V gives CDR1 KGHDR, CDR2 SFDVKD. Trimming cost V 3 bases and J 9 bases; bases outside gene matches: 9. This clonotype was found many times. Molecular barcoding with unique molecular identifiers was used for the TCRbeta library. TCRdb fed the PCR reads into MiXCR, producing one record per CDR3 protein. In the table there are approximately 270,000 distinct CDR3 sequences, approximately 9.8% of which are singletons. Sequencing used PBMCs from the stem cell graft donor, obtained from the stem cell graft. This sequence originates from a human donor who donated a stem cell graft to a child with SCID. The gene calls are TRBV24-1 and TRBJ2-1; TRBD1 matches at 8 bases. The DNA for the CDR3 is TGTGCCACCAGTGATCCTACCATAACAGGGGGTGAGCAGTTCTTC. Translation gives CATSDPTITGGEQFF.